Listed below are T cell receptor beta chains from one sample, sequenced in a study of identical twins. TCRdb reanalysed the 5' RACE reads using MiXCR and keeps one entry per CDR3 protein. The data contain hundreds of thousands of distinct CDR3 sequences, 18% of them singletons. The same data also went into a second study, on T cells expressing NK-cell markers.

Sequencing was done on a sample of PBMCs. The receptor source for this set is a woman aged 18-30 years in good health. The CDR3 runs from the conserved cysteine through the conserved F or W. D genes are given only for firm matches. Clone size, where shown, is once, few, many, or a class for clones that have expanded.

v_gene	j_gene	abundance	d_gene	CDR3nt	CDR3aa
TRBV7-9	TRBJ2-1	few	.	TGTGCCAGCAGCTCCAGGGGCTTCAATGAGCAGTTCTTC	CASSSRGFNEQFF
TRBV11-3	TRBJ2-7	few	.	TGTGCCAGCAGCTCCCGGACACCCTGGGGATACGAGCAGTACTTC	CASSSRTPWGYEQYF
TRBV25-1	TRBJ2-5	few	.	TGTGCCAGCAGTGACGTTAAGGTAGAGACCCAGTACTTC	CASSDVKVETQYF
TRBV6-1	TRBJ2-1	.	.	TGTGCCAGCAGAGCGCCTGGGGGGAATGAGCAGTTCTTC	CASRAPGGNEQFF
TRBV20-1	TRBJ2-1	.	.	TGCAGTGCTAGAGATTCCTCTAGGGGGGGGTTCTTC	CSARDSSRGGFF
TRBV11-1	TRBJ2-5	.	.	TGTGCCAGCAGCACGCGCAGGGCCACTGCAACGTACCAAGAGACCCAGTACTTC	CASSTRRATATYQETQYF
TRBV18	TRBJ2-7	.	.	TGTGCCAGCTACTATGGGTCAGCAGGGCACTACGAGCAGTACTTC	CASYYGSAGHYEQYF
TRBV6-2/TRBV6-3	TRBJ2-7	.	.	TGTGCCAGCAGCCCGACAGGAGTCTACGAGCAGTACTTC	CASSPTGVYEQYF
TRBV5-1	TRBJ2-5	many	.	TGTGCCAGCAGCCGGTACCAAGAGACCCAGTACTTC	CASSRYQETQYF
TRBV6-2/TRBV6-3	TRBJ2-7	.	TRBD2	TGTGCCAGCGGGGGACTAAGCCCCTTCGAGCAGTACTTC	CASGGLSPFEQYF
TRBV18	TRBJ2-7	few	TRBD2	TGTGCCAGCTCGCTTAGCGGGAGCGCACGCGAGCAGTACTTC	CASSLSGSAREQYF
TRBV4-2	TRBJ2-1	few	TRBD2	TGTGCCAGCAGCCAATTTCTAGCGGGGGACAATGAGCAGTTCTTC	CASSQFLAGDNEQFF
TRBV5-1	TRBJ1-2	few	TRBD1	TGCGCCAGCAGCTCAGATGGACAGGGGACCCACTTC	CASSSDGQGTHF
TRBV7-8	TRBJ2-1	few	TRBD1	TGTGCCAGCAGCTCGACAGGGGATAACGGTGAGCAGTTCTTC	CASSSTGDNGEQFF
TRBV11-2	TRBJ2-1	few	.	TGTGCCAGCAGCTTACTAACCAATGAGCAGTTCTTC	CASSLLTNEQFF
TRBV6-2/TRBV6-3	TRBJ2-1	.	.	TGTGCCAGCAGTTACCCGAGCTCCTACAATGAGCAGTTCTTC	CASSYPSSYNEQFF
TRBV20-1	TRBJ2-3	few	.	TGTTCCAGTAGCGGACAAAGCGATACGCAGTATTTT	CSSSGQSDTQYF
TRBV12-3/TRBV12-4	TRBJ1-2	.	.	TGTGCCAGCTTGGCTAGGGGCTATGGCTACACCTTC	CASLARGYGYTF
TRBV20-1	TRBJ2-3	.	.	TGCAGTGCTACCCTCCCCGGTGCCGGCACAGATACGCAGTATTTT	CSATLPGAGTDTQYF
TRBV12-3/TRBV12-4	TRBJ2-1	.	.	TGTGCCAGCAAAAGCTTAATAGGGTACGAGCAGTTCTTC	CASKSLIGYEQFF
TRBV12-3/TRBV12-4	TRBJ2-3	many	.	TGTGCCAGCAGTTTTGTCACAGATACGCAGTATTTT	CASSFVTDTQYF
TRBV19	TRBJ2-5	.	.	TGTGCCAGTACTGTACTAGGGGCTCCAGAGACCCAGTACTTC	CASTVLGAPETQYF
TRBV7-6	TRBJ2-3	once	TRBD2	TGTGCCAGCAGCTTAGCCGCCCCTAGCGGGAGTTGGGATACGCAGTATTTT	CASSLAAPSGSWDTQYF
TRBV6-1	TRBJ2-2	few	TRBD1	TGTGCCAGCAGGTCCGGGACAGGGTGGGCCGGGGAGCTGTTTTTT	CASRSGTGWAGELFF
TRBV27	TRBJ2-3	few	.	TGTGCCAGCCGACGGGTAGATACGCAGTATTTT	CASRRVDTQYF
TRBV4-3	TRBJ2-2	once	TRBD1	TGCGCCAGCAGCCAAGGATGGAGGACAGGGGGCAAGACCGGGGAGCTGTTTTTT	CASSQGWRTGGKTGELFF
TRBV6-1	TRBJ2-1	.	TRBD1	TGTGCCAGCAATAAGGACAGGTACAATGAGCAGTTCTTC	CASNKDRYNEQFF
TRBV10-1	TRBJ2-1	.	.	TGCGCCAGCAGTACCGGGGCCGGCCTCGGGAATGAGCAGTTCTTC	CASSTGAGLGNEQFF
TRBV27	TRBJ2-7	few	TRBD2	TGTGCCAGCAGTTCCAGGACTAGCGACCACGAGCAGTACTTC	CASSSRTSDHEQYF
TRBV12-3/TRBV12-4	TRBJ2-2	.	TRBD1	TGTGCCAGCAGTCGGACAGGGGGGCTAGTCGGGGAGCTGTTTTTT	CASSRTGGLVGELFF
TRBV5-1	TRBJ2-7	.	.	TGCGCCAGCAGCAAGACGGGACCGGGGGAGCAGTACTTC	CASSKTGPGEQYF
TRBV5-1	TRBJ1-2	once	.	TGCGCCAGCAGCTTGGCCTGGGGGAGCTACACCTTC	CASSLAWGSYTF
TRBV6-9	TRBJ2-6	many	.	TGTGCCAGCAGTGATTCGAACTCTGGGGCCAACGTCCTGACTTTC	CASSDSNSGANVLTF
TRBV6-1	TRBJ1-2	few	TRBD1	TGTGCCAGCAGTGAGTCGACAGGGGGCTATGGCTACACCTTC	CASSESTGGYGYTF
TRBV27	TRBJ2-7	few	TRBD2	TGTGCCAGCAACCCGGGACTAGCGGGAGGGCTCTACGAGCAGTACTTC	CASNPGLAGGLYEQYF
TRBV2	TRBJ2-7	few	TRBD2	TGTGCCAGCATGGGACTAGCGCTATCCTACGAGCAGTACTTC	CASMGLALSYEQYF
TRBV21-1	TRBJ2-5	.	.	TGTGCCAGCCCTAGGACCCGGGGGGGAGAGACCCAGTACTTC	CASPRTRGGETQYF
TRBV12-3/TRBV12-4	TRBJ1-4	.	.	TGTGCCAGCAGTCCCGGACAGTCAACTAATGAAAAACTGTTTTTT	CASSPGQSTNEKLFF
TRBV2	TRBJ2-5	once	TRBD2	TGTGCCAGCAGTGAAGCGCTTCTGCGGACTAGCGGCCAAGAGACCCAGTACTTC	CASSEALLRTSGQETQYF
TRBV6-2/TRBV6-3	TRBJ2-1	many	.	TGTGCCAGCAGTTACACTAGGTCTAGGAATGAGCAGTTCTTC	CASSYTRSRNEQFF
TRBV4-3	TRBJ2-3	.	.	TGCGCCAGCAGCCAAGAGATCCGGCGGGCAGATACGCAGTATTTT	CASSQEIRRADTQYF
TRBV6-2/TRBV6-3	TRBJ1-2	few	.	TGTGCCAGCAGCCCCGAGATGTACCATGGCTACACCTTC	CASSPEMYHGYTF
TRBV7-8	TRBJ1-3	.	TRBD1	TGTGCCAGCAGCACGGGGACAGCGAGAAACACCATATATTTT	CASSTGTARNTIYF
TRBV20-1	TRBJ1-5	few	.	TGCAGTGCTAGAGCCCAGGCGGGGAATCAGCCCCAGCATTTT	CSARAQAGNQPQHF
TRBV25-1	TRBJ2-1	.	TRBD1	TGTGCCAGCAGTGAGACAGGGCCCGATGAGCAGTTCTTC	CASSETGPDEQFF
TRBV6-5	TRBJ2-7	many	.	TGTGCCAGCACTGGGAGCTCCTACGAGCAGTACTTC	CASTGSSYEQYF
TRBV10-3	TRBJ2-2	few	.	TGTGCCATTGGACAGCCCGGGGAGCTGTTTTTT	CAIGQPGELFF
TRBV7-9	TRBJ2-7	few	.	TGTGCCAGCATCCTAGGGCCCTACGAGCAGTACTTC	CASILGPYEQYF
TRBV7-9	TRBJ2-3	few	.	TGTGCCAGCAGCTTAGGCCCGGGCATAAGCACAGATACGCAGTATTTT	CASSLGPGISTDTQYF
TRBV5-1	TRBJ1-4	.	.	TGCGCCAGCAGCTTGGAGCGACATAATGAAAAACTGTTTTTT	CASSLERHNEKLFF
TRBV7-3	TRBJ2-3	few	.	TGTGCCAGCAGCTTGGCGGGGGCGGAGGATACGCAGTATTTT	CASSLAGAEDTQYF
TRBV5-1	TRBJ2-3	few	TRBD2	TGCGCCAGCAGCTCTGGTTCTAGCGGGAGGGTCGGAGATACGCAGTATTTT	CASSSGSSGRVGDTQYF
TRBV12-3/TRBV12-4	TRBJ1-3	.	.	TGTGCCAGCAGTTTTAGCAACTCTGGAAACACCATATATTTT	CASSFSNSGNTIYF
TRBV20-1	TRBJ2-1	.	.	TGCAGAATAACAGACCGGGGGCTCGAGTTCTTC	CRITDRGLEFF
TRBV7-9	TRBJ2-3	.	.	TGTGCCAGCAGCTCGGAACAGGGTCCGAGCACAGATACGCAGTATTTT	CASSSEQGPSTDTQYF
TRBV12-3/TRBV12-4	TRBJ2-7	few	TRBD1	TGTGCCAGCCTTAGGGGGCCGAGCTCCTACGAGCAGTACTTC	CASLRGPSSYEQYF
TRBV7-8	TRBJ2-3	.	.	TGTGCCAGCAGCTTCCGGACGGACCGCACAGATACGCAGTATTTT	CASSFRTDRTDTQYF